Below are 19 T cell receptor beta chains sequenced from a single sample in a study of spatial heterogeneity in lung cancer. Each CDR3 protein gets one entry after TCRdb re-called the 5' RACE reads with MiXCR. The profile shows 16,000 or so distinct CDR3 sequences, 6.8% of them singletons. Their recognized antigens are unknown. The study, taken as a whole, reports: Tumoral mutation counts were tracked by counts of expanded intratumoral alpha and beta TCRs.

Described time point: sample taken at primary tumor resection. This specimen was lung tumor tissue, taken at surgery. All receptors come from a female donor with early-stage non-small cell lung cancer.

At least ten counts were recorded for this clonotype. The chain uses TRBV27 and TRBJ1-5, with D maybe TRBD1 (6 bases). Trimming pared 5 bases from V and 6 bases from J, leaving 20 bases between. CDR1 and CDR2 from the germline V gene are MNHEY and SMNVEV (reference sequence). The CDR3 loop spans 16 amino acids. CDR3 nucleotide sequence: TGTGCCAGCAGTCCCCGAGGCAGGGGAGGGGGTCAGCCCCAGCATTTT. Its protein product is CASSPRGRGGGQPQHF.

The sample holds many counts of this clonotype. CDR3 nucleotide sequence: TGTGCCAGCAGCTCCTTAATATCGGGCACTGAAGCTTTCTTT. It translates to CASSSLISGTEAFF. This chain connects TRBV3-1 to TRBJ1-1; D call uncertain. The CDR3 covers 14 residues. The germline V and J ends were trimmed by 5 bases and 4 bases, with 14 bases remaining between them. From germline, CDR1 is LGHDT and CDR2 YNNKEL (reference sequence).

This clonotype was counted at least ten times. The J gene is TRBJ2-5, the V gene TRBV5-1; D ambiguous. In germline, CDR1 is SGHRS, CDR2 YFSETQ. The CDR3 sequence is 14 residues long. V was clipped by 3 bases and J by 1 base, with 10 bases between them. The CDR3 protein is CASSSQQIQETQYF. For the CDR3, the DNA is TGCGCCAGCAGCTCCCAGCAGATCCAAGAGACCCAGTACTTC.

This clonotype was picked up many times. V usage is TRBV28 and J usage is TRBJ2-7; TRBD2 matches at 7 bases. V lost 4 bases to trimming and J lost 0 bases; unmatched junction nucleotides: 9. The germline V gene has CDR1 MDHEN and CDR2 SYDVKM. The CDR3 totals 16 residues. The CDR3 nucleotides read TGTGCCAGCAGTTCCACCTACCGGGGGGACTCCTACGAGCAGTACTTC. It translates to CASSSTYRGDSYEQYF.

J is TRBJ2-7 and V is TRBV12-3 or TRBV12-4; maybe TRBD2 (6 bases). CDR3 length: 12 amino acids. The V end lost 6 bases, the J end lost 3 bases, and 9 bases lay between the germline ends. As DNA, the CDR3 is TGTGCCAGCAGCCCCGGGAGCTACGAGCAGTACTTC. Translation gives CASSPGSYEQYF.

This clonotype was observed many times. CDR3 sequence (DNA): TGTGCCAGCAGCCCGGGACTAGCGGGGGTCACCGGGGAGCTGTTTTTT. It encodes CASSPGLAGVTGELFF. V is TRBV5-4 and J is TRBJ2-2, with TRBD2 matching over 14 bases. Germline V gives CDR1 SGHNT, CDR2 YYREEE (reference sequence). The CDR3 runs 16 residues. J gave up 4 bases and V 4 bases, and 3 bases lay outside the gene matches.

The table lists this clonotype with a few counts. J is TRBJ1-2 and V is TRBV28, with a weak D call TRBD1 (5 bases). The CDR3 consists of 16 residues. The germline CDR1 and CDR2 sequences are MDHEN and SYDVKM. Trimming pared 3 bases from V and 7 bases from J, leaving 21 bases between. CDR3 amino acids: CASSFPPGTNQFGYTF. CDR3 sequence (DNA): TGTGCCAGCAGTTTCCCCCCCGGGACGAACCAATTTGGCTACACCTTC.

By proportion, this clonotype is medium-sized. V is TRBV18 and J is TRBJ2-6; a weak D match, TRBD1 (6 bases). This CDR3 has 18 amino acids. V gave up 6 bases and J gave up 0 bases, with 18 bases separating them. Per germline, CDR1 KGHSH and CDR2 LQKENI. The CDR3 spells CASSSISGASSGANVLTF. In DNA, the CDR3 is TGTGCCAGCTCCTCTATTTCAGGGGCATCCTCTGGGGCCAACGTCCTGACTTTC.

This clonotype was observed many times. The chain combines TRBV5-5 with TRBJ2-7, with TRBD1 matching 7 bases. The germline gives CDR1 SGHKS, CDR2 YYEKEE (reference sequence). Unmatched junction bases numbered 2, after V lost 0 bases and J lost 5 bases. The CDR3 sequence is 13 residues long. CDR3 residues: CASSLGDRDEQYF. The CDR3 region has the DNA TGTGCCAGCAGCTTGGGAGACAGGGACGAGCAGTACTTC.

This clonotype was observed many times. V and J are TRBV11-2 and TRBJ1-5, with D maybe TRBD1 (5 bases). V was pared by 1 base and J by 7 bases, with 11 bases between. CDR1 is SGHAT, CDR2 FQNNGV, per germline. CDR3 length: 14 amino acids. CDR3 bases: TGTGCCAGCAGCTTAGGGACATTGGGACAGCCCCAGCATTTT. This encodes CASSLGTLGQPQHF.

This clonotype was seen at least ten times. The CDR3 protein is CSVDSYRGDTQYF. CDR3 sequence (DNA): TGCAGCGTTGATTCTTACAGGGGAGATACGCAGTATTTT. This rearrangement joins TRBV29-1 to TRBJ2-3, with 7 positions matching TRBD1. The CDR3 is 13 amino acids. Per germline, CDR1 SQVTM and CDR2 ANQGSEA. V lost 3 bases to trimming and J lost 5 bases; unmatched junction nucleotides: 5.

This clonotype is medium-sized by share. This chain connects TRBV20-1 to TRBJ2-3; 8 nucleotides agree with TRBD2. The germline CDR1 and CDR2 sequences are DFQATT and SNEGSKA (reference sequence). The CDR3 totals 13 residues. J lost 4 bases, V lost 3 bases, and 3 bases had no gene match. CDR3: CSASGGAADTQYF. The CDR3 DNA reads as TGCAGTGCTAGCGGGGGGGCCGCAGATACGCAGTATTTT.

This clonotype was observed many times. The CDR3 DNA is TGCAGTGCGAACGGGCCCAACGGGGAGCAGTTCTTC. Its protein product is CSANGPNGEQFF. The chain uses TRBV20-1 and TRBJ2-1; D unclear. The germline CDR1 and CDR2 sequences are DFQATT and SNEGSKA (reference sequence). CDR3 length: 12 residues. The V end was cut by 6 bases, the J end by 10 bases, with 16 bases between.

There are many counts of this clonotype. The CDR3 loop reads CASSHPTGEAYEQYF. As DNA, the CDR3 is TGCGCCAGCAGCCATCCGACAGGGGAGGCCTACGAGCAGTACTTC. This rearrangement joins TRBV4-1 to TRBJ2-7, with 8 bases lining up with TRBD1. This CDR3 has 15 residues. In germline, CDR1 is MGHRA, CDR2 YSYEKL. Trimming took 3 bases from V and 2 from J; bases not matched to a gene: 6.

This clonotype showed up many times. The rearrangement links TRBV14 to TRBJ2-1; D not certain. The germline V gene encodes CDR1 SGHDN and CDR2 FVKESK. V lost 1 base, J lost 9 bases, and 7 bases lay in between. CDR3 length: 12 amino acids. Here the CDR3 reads CASSQAWREQFF. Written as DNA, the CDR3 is TGTGCCAGCAGCCAAGCCTGGCGTGAGCAGTTCTTC.

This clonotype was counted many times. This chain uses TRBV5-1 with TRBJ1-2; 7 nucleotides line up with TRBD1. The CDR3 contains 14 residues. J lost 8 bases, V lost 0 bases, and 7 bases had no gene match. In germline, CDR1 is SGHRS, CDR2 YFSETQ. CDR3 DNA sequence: TGCGCCAGCAGCTTGGCCGGGGACAGCGAAGGCTACACCTTC. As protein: CASSLAGDSEGYTF.

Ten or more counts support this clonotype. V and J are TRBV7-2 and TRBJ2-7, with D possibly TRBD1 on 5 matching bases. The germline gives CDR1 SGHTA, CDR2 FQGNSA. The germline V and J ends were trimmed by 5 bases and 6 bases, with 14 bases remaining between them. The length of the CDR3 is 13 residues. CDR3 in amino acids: CASSITGPVEQYF. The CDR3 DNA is TGTGCCAGCAGCATAACAGGTCCTGTCGAGCAGTACTTC.

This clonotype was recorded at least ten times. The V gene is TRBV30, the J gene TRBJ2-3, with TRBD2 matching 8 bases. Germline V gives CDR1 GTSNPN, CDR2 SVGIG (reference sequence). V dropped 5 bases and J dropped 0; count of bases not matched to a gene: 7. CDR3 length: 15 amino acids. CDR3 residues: CAWSELADSTDTQYF. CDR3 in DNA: TGTGCCTGGTCCGAACTAGCGGATAGCACAGATACGCAGTATTTT.

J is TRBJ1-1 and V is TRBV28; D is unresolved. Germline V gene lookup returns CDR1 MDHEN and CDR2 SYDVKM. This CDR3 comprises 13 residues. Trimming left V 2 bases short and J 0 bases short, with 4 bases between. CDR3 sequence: CASSLRVNTEAFF. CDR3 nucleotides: TGTGCCAGCAGTTTACGAGTGAACACTGAAGCTTTCTTT.